One sample yielded the 18 T cell receptor beta chains listed below, sequenced in a study of blood T cells in healthy people across ages. Through a sample-barcoded 5' primer and a J-beta primer mix, a second PCR was run for about 7 to 12 cycles. TCRdb reanalysed the 5' RACE reads using MiXCR and keeps one entry per CDR3 protein. The data show 1,800,000 or so distinct CDR3 sequences, 39% seen once. The sequenced material came from blood. The source of these receptors is a human donor in good health.

The V gene is TRBV4-3, the J gene TRBJ2-1, with D possibly matching TRBD2 (5 bases). CDR1 LGHNA and CDR2 YSLEER come from the germline V gene. Trimming cost V 0 bases and J 2 bases, with 14 bases left between them. The CDR3 has 17 amino acids. The DNA of the CDR3 is TGCGCCAGCAGCCAAGATGCCAGCGGAGCTGCCTACAATGAGCAGTTCTTC. Translation gives CASSQDASGAAYNEQFF.

A remark on this clonotype: A junction boundary mismatches the germline segment, possibly from a read error. V usage is TRBV25-1 and J usage is TRBJ2-4; no clear D. The J call may be wrong; the DNA end is better matched by TRBJ2-7. This CDR3 has 14 residues. Germline assignment: CDR1 MGHDK and CDR2 SYGVNS. DNA of the CDR3: TGTGTCAGCAGTGTCCACAGAGGTGCCTTCGAGCAGTACTTC. Its protein is CVSSVHRGAFEQYF.

The chain couples TRBV5-8 to TRBJ2-4; 13 bases align to TRBD2. TRBJ2-5 matches the DNA end more closely, so the J call is doubtful. CDR1 is SGHTS, CDR2 YDEGEE, per germline. CDR3 length equals 17 residues. CDR3 amino acids: CASSSGLAGPSRETQYF. CDR3 DNA: TGTGCCAGCAGCTCGGGACTAGCGGGGCCCTCGCGGGAGACCCAGTACTTC.

Points on this clonotype: One junction end does not reproduce the germline sequence, and a read error may be involved. The chain links TRBV7-7 to TRBJ1-4; 10 bases match TRBD1. The germline gives CDR1 SSHAT, CDR2 FNYEAQ (reference sequence). This CDR3 region has 15 residues. CDR3 coding DNA: TGTGCCAGCAGCCGAGGGACAGGGGCGTATGAAAAACGGTTTTTT. Its protein product is CASSRGTGAYEKRFF.

The V and J genes are TRBV27 and TRBJ2-7; no reliable D call. Between the trimmed V and J ends, which lost 6 bases and 1 base, there was a span of 13 bases. The germline gives CDR1 MNHEY, CDR2 SMNVEV (reference sequence). CDR3 length equals 14 residues. The CDR3 protein is CASRSLRASYEQYF. The CDR3, as DNA: TGTGCCAGCAGATCACTACGGGCATCCTACGAGCAGTACTTC.

This clonotype was observed a single time. For the CDR3, the DNA is TGTGCCAGCACCTTTGGGGACAGGGACCATGAAAAACTGTTTTTT. Its protein product is CASTFGDRDHEKLFF. The chain uses TRBV12-3 or TRBV12-4 and TRBJ1-4; 9 nucleotides agree with TRBD1. The CDR3 is made up of 15 amino acids. J gave up 6 bases and V 7 bases, and 9 bases lay outside the gene matches.

There are a few counts of this clonotype. V usage is TRBV12-3 or TRBV12-4 and J usage is TRBJ2-5; TRBD1 aligns across 8 bases. V shed 7 bases, J shed 7 bases, and the junction held 14 bases outside the gene matches. The CDR3 length is 15 residues. The CDR3 spells CASTFGSGGRGTQYF. In DNA, the CDR3 is TGTGCCAGCACCTTCGGGTCAGGGGGCAGGGGGACCCAGTACTTC.

Here the CDR3 reads CASRPVGAGYEQYF. The CDR3, as DNA: TGTGCCAGCAGACCAGTTGGTGCCGGGTATGAGCAGTATTTT. V usage is TRBV6-5 and J usage is TRBJ2-3; D not resolved. The length of the CDR3 is 14 residues. The germline V gene encodes CDR1 MNHEY and CDR2 SVGAGI. V was cut by 6 bases and J by 11 bases, with 21 bases left in between.

The chain carries TRBV5-1 and TRBJ2-7; weak D call: TRBD2 (6 bases). The V and J ends lost 1 base and 0 bases respectively, with 11 bases between them. The CDR3 length is 15 residues. The germline gives CDR1 SGHRS, CDR2 YFSETQ. CDR3 in DNA: TGCGCCAGCAGCTTGTCTCCTAGCGACTCCTACGAGCAGTACTTC. Protein product: CASSLSPSDSYEQYF.

About this clonotype: Relative to the germline gene, one junction end is altered; a read error may explain this. This rearrangement joins TRBV6-1 to TRBJ2-3, with a tentative D call TRBD2 (6 bases). CDR3 length: 18 residues. Germline loops: CDR1 MNHNS, CDR2 SASEGT. The CDR3 protein is CASSEDLGGPLQGDTQYF. The CDR3 nucleotides are TGTGCCAGCAGTGAAGATTTGGGGGGACCCCTTCAAGGAGATACACAGTATTTT.

This clonotype was recorded a few times. The V and J genes are TRBV29-1 and TRBJ1-2, with D perhaps matching TRBD1 (5 bases). The germline CDR1 and CDR2 sequences are SQVTM and ANQGSEA. This CDR3 spans 11 amino acids. Written as DNA, the CDR3 is TGCAGTTCCCACGGGGAGGGGCGCTACACCTTC. Translation gives CSSHGEGRYTF. The variable domain in full, completed from reference TRBV29-1 and TRBJ1-2, reads SAVISQKPSRDICQRGTSLTIQCQVDSQVTMMFWYRQQPGQSLTLIATANQGSEATYESGFVIDKFPISRPNLTFSTLTVSNMSPEDSSIYLCSSHGEGRYTFGSGTRLTVV.

This clonotype appeared a few times. The chain couples TRBV9 to TRBJ2-7; D not resolved. The CDR3 is 12 residues long. Germline V gene sequence: CDR1 SGDLS, CDR2 YYNGEE. V was cut by 0 bases and J by 7 bases, with 8 bases left in between. The CDR3 region is CASSVEFGEQYF. CDR3 in DNA: TGTGCCAGCAGCGTAGAATTTGGGGAGCAGTACTTC.

This clonotype was counted at least ten times. This could be a read error, since a much larger clone is one nucleotide away. The gene calls are TRBV5-1 and TRBJ1-2; 11 positions agree with TRBD1. V was clipped by 4 bases and J by 8 bases; unmatched bases: 10. Germline-derived CDR1 and CDR2 are SGHRS and YFSETQ. The CDR3 runs 15 residues. CDR3 nucleotide sequence: TGCGCCAGCAGCACCTCCGGGACAGGGGGGGAAGGCTACACCTTC. Residues: CASSTSGTGGEGYTF. Looking up the rest from reference TRBV5-1 and TRBJ1-2 gives the full variable domain: KAGVTQTPRYLIKTRGQQVTLSCSPISGHRSVSWYQQTPGQGLQFLFEYFSETQRNKGNFPGRFSGRQFSNSRSEMNVSTLELGDSALYLCASSTSGTGGEGYTFGSGTRLTVV.

This clonotype showed up just a few times. The chain is built from TRBV5-1 and TRBJ2-4, with D perhaps given as TRBD1 or TRBD2 (5 bases each). Germline lookup yields CDR1 SGHRS and CDR2 YFSETQ. Trimming cost V 5 bases and J 7 bases, with 19 bases left between them. CDR3 length: 15 residues. The CDR3 loop is CASRYTPGRENIQYF. As DNA, the CDR3 is TGCGCCAGCAGATATACTCCAGGGAGAGAGAACATTCAGTACTTC.

This clonotype was detected only once. The genes are TRBV20-1 and TRBJ2-3; tentative D call: TRBD2 (6 bases). Germline CDR1 DFQATT, CDR2 SNEGSKA (reference sequence). V was cut by 6 bases and J by 2 bases, with 18 bases left in between. The CDR3 extends over 15 amino acids. CDR3 sequence: CSAYRDSNYTDTQYF. CDR3 nucleotide sequence: TGCAGTGCATATCGGGACTCTAACTACACAGATACGCAGTATTTT.

V is TRBV28 and J is TRBJ2-6, with a tentative D call TRBD2 (6 bases). V shed 5 bases and J shed 4 bases, with 18 bases lying between them. The length of the CDR3 is 17 residues. Germline V lookup: CDR1 MDHEN, CDR2 SYDVKM. The CDR3 DNA sequence: TGTGCCAGCAGTCGAGCAGGGCGGGGAGCGGGGGCCAACGTCCTGACTTTC. Residues: CASSRAGRGAGANVLTF.

The chain uses TRBV29-1 and TRBJ1-2; a weak D match, TRBD1 (5 bases). Germline V lookup: CDR1 SQVTM, CDR2 ANQGSEA. The CDR3 is made up of 12 amino acids. V lost 7 bases, J lost 5 bases, and 14 bases lay in between. CDR3: CSGQGDFYGYTF. The DNA of the CDR3 is TGCAGCGGGCAGGGCGATTTTTATGGCTACACCTTC.

The gene calls are TRBV5-1 and TRBJ1-2; TRBD1 aligns across 8 bases. The junction had 9 bases not matched to a gene; V was cut back by 4 bases and J by 4 bases. Looked up from germline, CDR1 is SGHRS and CDR2 is YFSETQ. This CDR3 has 15 amino acids. CDR3 loop: CASSPGQAPGYGYTF. In DNA form, the CDR3 reads TGCGCCAGCAGCCCGGGACAGGCCCCGGGCTATGGCTACACCTTC.